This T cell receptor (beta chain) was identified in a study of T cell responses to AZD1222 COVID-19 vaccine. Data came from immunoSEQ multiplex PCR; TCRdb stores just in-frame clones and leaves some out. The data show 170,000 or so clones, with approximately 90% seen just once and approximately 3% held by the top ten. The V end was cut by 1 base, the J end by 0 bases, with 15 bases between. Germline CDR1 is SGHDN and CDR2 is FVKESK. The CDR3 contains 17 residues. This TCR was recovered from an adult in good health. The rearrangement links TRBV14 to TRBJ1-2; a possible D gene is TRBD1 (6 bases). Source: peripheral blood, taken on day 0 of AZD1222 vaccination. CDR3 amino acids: CASSQGFTGTSNYGYTF. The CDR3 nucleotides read TGTGCCAGCAGCCAAGGTTTTACAGGGACCTCTAACTATGGCTACACCTTC.